These 28 T cell receptor beta chains were all obtained from the same sample, sequenced in a study of T-cell reconstitution after alpha-beta-depleted transplantation in children listed by TCRdb under 2016. The protocol used for the library was PCR. Sequencing took place on an Illumina HiSeq 2500. TCR library preparation used molecular barcoding, with unique molecular identifiers applied to normalize quantification of the TCRbeta repertoire. TCRdb trimmed the raw reads at Q25, called clones with MiXCR and kept productive beta chains. Duplicate CDR3 protein sequences are folded into a single record with the most common DNA and genes. This sample lists about 610,000 distinct CDR3 sequences; about 11% were detected once. The top ten clones comprise about 4% of the sample. Sequences were derived from PBMCs from the stem cell graft donor, sampled from the stem cell graft. These receptors came from a human donor who donated a stem cell graft to a child with acute myeloid leukemia.

This clonotype occurred many times. The chain uses TRBV5-1 and TRBJ2-1; the match to TRBD2 covers 10 bases. The CDR3 runs 14 residues. J gave up 4 bases and V 7 bases, and 5 bases lay outside the gene matches. Germline loops: CDR1 SGHRS, CDR2 YFSETQ. The CDR3 bases are TGCGCCAGCTGTGGGACTAGCGATTACAATGAGCAGTTCTTC. Protein product: CASCGTSDYNEQFF.

The V call is TRBV5-6, the J call TRBJ2-7; 13 bases fit TRBD2. The germline gives CDR1 SGHDT, CDR2 YYEEEE. V dropped 4 bases and J dropped 4; count of bases not matched to a gene: 8. This CDR3 has 16 amino acids. CDR3 protein: CASSLGAGLAGYEQYF. In nucleotides, the CDR3 is TGTGCCAGCAGCCTGGGGGCGGGACTAGCGGGATACGAGCAGTACTTC.

The V and J genes are TRBV7-9 and TRBJ2-7; 7 nucleotides match TRBD2. Germline CDR1 reads SEHNR; CDR2 reads FQNEAQ (reference sequence). The CDR3 extends over 14 amino acids. V trimming: 5 bases; J trimming: 4 bases; junction bases outside the gene matches: 8. The CDR3 region is CASSVPGRGYEQYF. CDR3 coding DNA: TGTGCCAGCAGCGTCCCGGGGAGGGGATACGAGCAGTACTTC.

This clonotype was seen only a few times. The chain couples TRBV29-1 to TRBJ2-1; D is undetermined. Deletions cut 0 bases from V and 2 bases from J, with 14 bases between. The CDR3 is 16 amino acids. Germline V gene lookup returns CDR1 SQVTM and CDR2 ANQGSEA. The CDR3: CSVEDPESFTYNEQFF. In DNA form, the CDR3 reads TGCAGCGTTGAAGATCCCGAGTCTTTCACCTACAATGAGCAGTTCTTC.

The chain is built from TRBV29-1 and TRBJ2-7, with 7 bases fitting TRBD2. The CDR3 totals 16 residues. Trimming cost V 4 bases and J 2 bases; bases outside gene matches: 14. Germline V gene lookup returns CDR1 SQVTM and CDR2 ANQGSEA. CDR3 sequence (DNA): TGCAGCGTTGGGGGAGGGACCGGGACTGGTACCTACGAGCAGTACTTC. Translated, it gives CSVGGGTGTGTYEQYF.

In this sample, this clonotype turned up many times. This chain uses TRBV5-1 with TRBJ1-1; D remains ambiguous. CDR1 is SGHRS, CDR2 YFSETQ, per germline. Trimming cost V 4 bases and J 3 bases, with 7 bases left between them. The CDR3 length is 12 residues. The CDR3 here is CASSEGYTEAFF. DNA of the CDR3: TGCGCCAGCAGCGAAGGATACACTGAAGCTTTCTTT.

This clonotype has a handful of counts. The chain has TRBV3-1 and TRBJ2-1, with D unclear. Germline CDR1 reads LGHDT; CDR2 reads YNNKEL (reference sequence). The V end lost 1 base, the J end lost 0 bases, and 22 bases lay between the germline ends. The CDR3 covers 20 residues. DNA of the CDR3: TGTGCCAGCAGCCAAGGGTCTGTAGGCAGGAATAAGGGCTCCTACAATGAGCAGTTCTTC. Its translation: CASSQGSVGRNKGSYNEQFF.

The gene calls are TRBV7-2 and TRBJ2-1; 10 nucleotides match TRBD2. This CDR3 has 14 residues. The germline gives CDR1 SGHTA, CDR2 FQGNSA. V gave up 5 bases and J gave up 14 bases; unmatched junction bases: 12. CDR3 coding DNA: TGTGCCAGCAGCCGGGCTAGCGGGGGAACAAGGGAGTTCTTC. It yields the protein CASSRASGGTREFF.

The genes are TRBV20-1 and TRBJ2-3, with D perhaps matching TRBD2 (5 bases). Between the trimmed V and J ends, which lost 0 bases and 6 bases, there was a span of 13 bases. The CDR3 totals 14 residues. CDR1 is DFQATT, CDR2 SNEGSKA, per germline (reference sequence). The CDR3 bases are TGCAGTGCTAGAGAAGCGGCGACCCTGGATACGCAGTATTTT. Translation: CSAREAATLDTQYF.

This clonotype was recorded at least ten times. The chain combines TRBV6-2 or TRBV6-3 with TRBJ2-3; no clear D. This CDR3 has 14 amino acids. Germline V gene data show CDR1 as MNHEY and CDR2 as SVGEGT. Trimming removed 4 bases from V and 7 bases from J, with 15 bases in between. The DNA for the CDR3 is TGTGCCAGCAGTTCTCGTCCCGAGACCTATACGCAGTATTTT. It encodes CASSSRPETYTQYF.

V is TRBV28 and J is TRBJ2-7, with TRBD2 as a possible D gene (5 bases). V was pared by 8 bases and J by 3 bases, with 23 bases between. The CDR3 runs to 16 residues. CDR1 and CDR2 from the germline V gene are MDHEN and SYDVKM. CDR3 loop: CASSPEGYRWDYEQYF. In DNA, the CDR3 is TGTGCCAGCTCCCCCGAGGGCTACAGATGGGACTACGAGCAGTACTTC.

V is TRBV12-3 or TRBV12-4 and J is TRBJ1-5; D gene ambiguous. This CDR3 has 15 residues. Trimming cost V 3 bases and J 4 bases, with 13 bases left between them. CDR3 sequence reads: CASSLGDAGNQPQHF. In DNA form, the CDR3 reads TGTGCCAGCAGTTTGGGCGACGCGGGGAATCAGCCCCAGCATTTT.

This clonotype was found a few times. V gene TRBV25-1 combines with J gene TRBJ2-5, with D possibly being TRBD2 (5 bases). The length of the CDR3 is 15 residues. V lost 3 bases, J lost 5 bases, and 16 bases lay in between. Germline lookup yields CDR1 MGHDK and CDR2 SYGVNS. The CDR3 DNA is TGTGCCAGCAGTGACGCTATCGGGGTCGGGGAGACCCAGTACTTC. Translated: CASSDAIGVGETQYF.

This clonotype was counted only a few times. The gene calls are TRBV6-5 and TRBJ2-7; D not resolved. The germline V and J ends were trimmed by 2 bases and 7 bases, with 15 bases remaining between them. Germline CDR1 reads MNHEY; CDR2 reads SVGAGI. The CDR3 length is 14 residues. The CDR3 coding sequence is TGTGCCAGCAGTTACCCCCCCAACCTCGAGGAGCAGTACTTC. It encodes CASSYPPNLEEQYF.

In this sample, this clonotype turned up a few times. The genes are TRBV7-8 and TRBJ1-2; 7 bases align to TRBD1. There are 14 residues in the CDR3. V trimming: 5 bases; J trimming: 3 bases; junction bases outside the gene matches: 6. CDR1 SGHVS and CDR2 FQNEAQ come from the germline V gene. Here the CDR3 reads CASSPRDSDYGYTF. CDR3 sequence (DNA): TGTGCCAGCAGCCCGAGGGACAGCGACTATGGCTACACCTTC.

The V and J genes are TRBV7-2 and TRBJ1-6, with D unresolved. The germline CDR1 and CDR2 sequences are SGHTA and FQGNSA. V lost 1 base, J lost 10 bases, and 11 bases lay in between. This CDR3 is built from 14 residues. CDR3 DNA: TGTGCCAGCAGCTTAGTCGCGAGGGAATCACCCCTCCACTTT. Translated, it gives CASSLVARESPLHF.

This chain uses TRBV7-3 with TRBJ2-6, with D perhaps TRBD1 (6 bases). V was shortened by 2 bases and J by 0 bases, with 14 bases between the two germline ends. The CDR3 is 18 residues long. Germline-derived CDR1 and CDR2 are SGHTA and FQGTGA. CDR3 region: CASSLSGTTISGANVLTF. The CDR3 DNA sequence: TGTGCCAGCAGCTTATCCGGGACAACGATCTCTGGGGCCAACGTCCTGACTTTC.

J is TRBJ2-7 and V is TRBV7-2, with 7 bases lining up with TRBD2. The CDR3 has 14 residues. The V and J ends lost 6 bases and 6 bases, in that order; junction bases with no gene match: 11. Germline loops: CDR1 SGHTA, CDR2 FQGNSA. This chain's CDR3 is CASSRSGGSPEQYF. As DNA, the CDR3 is TGTGCCAGCAGTCGATCGGGGGGAAGCCCCGAGCAGTACTTC.

This clonotype was seen many times. V usage is TRBV5-5 and J usage is TRBJ1-5; the D gene is possibly TRBD1 (6 bases). Between the trimmed V and J ends, which lost 4 bases and 8 bases, there was a span of 13 bases. This CDR3 comprises 13 residues. Germline CDR1 is SGHKS and CDR2 is YYEKEE (reference sequence). Here the CDR3 reads CASSTQGWEPQHF. The CDR3 DNA reads TGTGCCAGCAGCACTCAGGGGTGGGAGCCCCAGCATTTT.

The J gene is TRBJ2-7, the V gene TRBV7-3; unclear D gene. The CDR3 has 15 residues. V was pared by 5 bases and J by 1 base, with 15 bases between. Germline V gene lookup returns CDR1 SGHTA and CDR2 FQGTGA. CDR3 nucleotides: TGTGCCAGCAGCCGATTCGGTGGCGTATCCTACGAGCAGTACTTC. Translated: CASSRFGGVSYEQYF.

This clonotype turned up a few times. The CDR3 nucleotides read TGCAGTGCTAGTAGACTAGCGGGAGACCATGAGCAGTTCTTC. This sequence encodes CSASRLAGDHEQFF. The chain couples TRBV20-1 to TRBJ2-1; 12 positions match TRBD2. CDR1 and CDR2 (germline): DFQATT, SNEGSKA (reference sequence). The CDR3 length is 14 residues. The ends lost 3 bases at V and 8 bases at J; junction bases unmatched: 5.

The rearrangement uses TRBV20-1 and TRBJ2-7; D may be TRBD1 (5 bases). V gave up 3 bases and J gave up 5 bases, with 14 bases separating them. In germline, CDR1 is DFQATT, CDR2 SNEGSKA (reference sequence). The CDR3 is 13 residues long. CDR3 residues: CSASIQGSHEQYF. CDR3 DNA sequence: TGCAGTGCTAGTATCCAGGGTTCGCACGAGCAGTACTTC.

This clonotype was found many times. V is TRBV29-1 and J is TRBJ2-5, with D possibly TRBD2 on 5 matching bases. Germline assignment: CDR1 SQVTM and CDR2 ANQGSEA. The V and J ends lost 6 bases and 2 bases respectively, with 10 bases between them. CDR3 size: 12 residues. The CDR3: CSVTSGQETQYF. The CDR3 nucleotides read TGCAGCGTGACGAGCGGACAAGAGACCCAGTACTTC.

The V and J genes are TRBV4-3 and TRBJ1-1; D is perhaps TRBD1 (5 bases). Trimming took 1 base from V and 4 from J, leaving 13 bases between them. The CDR3 is 15 residues long. Germline V lookup: CDR1 LGHNA, CDR2 YSLEER. The CDR3 bases are TGCGCCAGCAGCCAAGTGATGGGGGAAGGCACTGAAGCTTTCTTT. This translates into CASSQVMGEGTEAFF.

The chain carries TRBV12-3 or TRBV12-4 and TRBJ1-5; 8 bases line up with TRBD1. J gave up 7 bases and V 2 bases, and 4 bases lay outside the gene matches. This CDR3 comprises 14 residues. CDR3 nucleotides: TGTGCCAGCAGTTTAAAGGCAGGGGGCCAGCCCCAGCATTTT. It codes for CASSLKAGGQPQHF.

This clonotype showed up just a few times. The chain recombines TRBV27 with TRBJ1-1; 8 bases are shared with TRBD1. CDR3 length equals 14 residues. In germline, CDR1 is MNHEY, CDR2 SMNVEV (reference sequence). J lost 3 bases, V lost 3 bases, and 3 bases had no gene match. The CDR3 nucleotides are TGTGCCAGCAGTTTCAGGGGGCTATACACTGAAGCTTTCTTT. This encodes CASSFRGLYTEAFF.

As for this clonotype: This CDR3 fails to terminate in the conserved phenylalanine or tryptophan, so it likely reflects a read error. V and J are TRBV29-1 and TRBJ1-1; possibly TRBD1 for D (6 bases). Trimming removed 5 bases from V and 8 bases from J, with 15 bases in between. This CDR3 is 12 amino acids long. Germline assignment: CDR1 SQVTM and CDR2 ANQGSEA. CDR3 sequence: CSVMRGGGEAFC. Written as DNA, the CDR3 is TGCAGCGTTATGCGGGGTGGGGGCGAAGCTTTCTGT.

This clonotype was counted at least ten times. The CDR3 nucleotides read TGTGCCAGCAGTTTATCGGGAGTATGGGCTGAAGCTTTCTTT. It encodes CASSLSGVWAEAFF. This sequence joins TRBV27 and TRBJ1-1; D is undetermined. V lost 0 bases to trimming and J lost 6 bases, with 11 bases between them. This CDR3 comprises 14 residues. CDR1 MNHEY and CDR2 SMNVEV come from the germline V gene (reference sequence).